The entry that follows covers one T cell receptor beta chain sequence. Its antigen is currently unknown. The data originate from a study of shared clonotypes between healthy human individuals. Findings and caveats of the study: When compared with the clonotypes that were shared by all four sorted-subset donors, the non-shared clonotypes turned out to have lower generation probabilities. Generally, estimated richness proved larger in naive subsets than it did in memory subsets.

Profiling relied on immunoSEQ multiplex PCR, and the TCRdb table lists in-frame clones only, not all of them. The table has some 900,000 clones, approximately 80% seen once. There are 15 residues in the CDR3. In germline, CDR1 is SGHTA, CDR2 FQGNSA. V shed 3 bases, J shed 5 bases, and the junction held 10 bases outside the gene matches. Material for sequencing was memory CD4+ T cells sorted from blood. Specified subset: CD45RA-negative fraction. The chain carries TRBV7-2 and TRBJ2-7; TRBD2 matches 7 bases. This receptor was identified in a man aged 18 to 35 in good health. CDR3 sequence (DNA): TGTGCCAGCAGCTTGGGCGGGAGCAGGTACGACGAGCAGTACTTC. Translated: CASSLGGSRYDEQYF.